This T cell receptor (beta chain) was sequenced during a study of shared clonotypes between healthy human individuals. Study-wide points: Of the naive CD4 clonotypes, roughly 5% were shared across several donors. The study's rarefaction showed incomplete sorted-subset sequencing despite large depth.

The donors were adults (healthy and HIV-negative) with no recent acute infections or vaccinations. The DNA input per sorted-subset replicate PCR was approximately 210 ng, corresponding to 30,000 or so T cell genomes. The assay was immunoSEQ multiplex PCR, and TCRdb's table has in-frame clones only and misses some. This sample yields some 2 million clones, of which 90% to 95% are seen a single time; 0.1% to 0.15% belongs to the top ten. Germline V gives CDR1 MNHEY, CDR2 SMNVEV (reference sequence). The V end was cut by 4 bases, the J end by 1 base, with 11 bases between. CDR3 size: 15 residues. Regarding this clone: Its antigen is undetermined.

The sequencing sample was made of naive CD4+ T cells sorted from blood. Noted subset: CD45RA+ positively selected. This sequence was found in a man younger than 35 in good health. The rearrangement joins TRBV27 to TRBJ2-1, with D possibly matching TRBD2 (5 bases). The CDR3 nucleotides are TGTGCCAGCAGTTGGGCTAGCCTTTCCTACAATGAGCAGTTCTTC. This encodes CASSWASLSYNEQFF.